These 30 T cell receptor beta chains were sequenced from one sample in a study of blood T cell repertoires in COVID-19. Sequencing used immunoSEQ multiplex PCR; TCRdb keeps in-frame clones, though not all of them. The table has 70,000 to 85,000 clones, around 80% seen once. Sequenced material: peripheral blood. The receptors shown here come from a human donor in a cohort sampled during active COVID-19.

Written as DNA, the CDR3 is TGTGCCAGTGGACAGGGGGGAATATACGAGCAGTACTTC. Translation: CASGQGGIYEQYF. This chain joins TRBV19 and TRBJ2-7, with TRBD1 identical over 10 bases. Germline V lookup: CDR1 LNHDA, CDR2 SQIVND (reference sequence). The CDR3 length is 13 residues. With 8 bases clipped from V and 4 bases from J, the junction kept 5 bases outside the gene matches.

This chain links TRBV15 with TRBJ2-5; the match to TRBD2 covers 9 bases. CDR1 is LNHNV, CDR2 YYDKDF, per germline (reference sequence). CDR3 length: 15 amino acids. Unmatched junction bases numbered 7, after V lost 4 bases and J lost 4 bases. The CDR3 region has the DNA TGTGCCACCAGCATGCGGGGGGGAGGAGGAGAGACCCAGTACTTC. This codes for CATSMRGGGGETQYF.

This rearrangement joins TRBV12-3 or TRBV12-4 to TRBJ2-3; D might be TRBD2 (5 bases). Trimming took off 6 bases at V and 2 bases at J, with 9 bases between the two ends. CDR3 length: 13 amino acids. Here the CDR3 reads CASRIRDTDTQYF. CDR3 in DNA: TGTGCCAGCAGAATCCGGGACACAGATACGCAGTATTTT.

The chain employs TRBV24-1 and TRBJ2-3, with 9 positions matching TRBD1. The junction had 6 bases not matched to a gene; V was cut back by 4 bases and J by 2 bases. From germline, CDR1 is KGHDR and CDR2 SFDVKD. The CDR3 is 16 residues long. The CDR3 loop reads CATSDPGTGHTDTQYF. In DNA form, the CDR3 reads TGTGCCACCAGTGACCCCGGGACAGGGCACACAGATACGCAGTATTTT.

This chain uses TRBV7-2 with TRBJ2-5; 8 nucleotides align to TRBD2. The germline CDR1 and CDR2 sequences are SGHTA and FQGNSA. The CDR3 length is 14 residues. V trimming: 5 bases; J trimming: 6 bases; junction bases outside the gene matches: 8. CDR3 in amino acids: CASSARGGQQTQYF. The CDR3 DNA sequence: TGTGCCAGCAGCGCCCGGGGGGGCCAGCAGACCCAGTACTTC.

The chain recombines TRBV5-1 with TRBJ2-2; 8 bases fit TRBD1. This CDR3 contains 16 residues. Germline CDR1 and CDR2: SGHRS and YFSETQ. V lost 2 bases to trimming and J lost 4 bases; unmatched junction nucleotides: 7. The CDR3: CASSFKTGGSTGELFF. DNA for the CDR3: TGCGCCAGCAGCTTTAAAACAGGGGGGTCCACCGGGGAGCTGTTTTTT.

J is TRBJ2-5 and V is TRBV7-3, with 8 nucleotides matching TRBD1. Germline assignment: CDR1 SGHTA and CDR2 FQGTGA. With 4 bases clipped from V and 4 bases from J, the junction kept 5 bases outside the gene matches. The CDR3 totals 14 residues. The CDR3, as DNA: TGTGCCAGCAGCTCCTCGGACAGGGCAGAGACCCAGTACTTC. This gives the protein CASSSSDRAETQYF.

This clone is a singleton in its sample. The chain employs TRBV5-4 and TRBJ2-3; 7 nucleotides align to TRBD2. The CDR3 sequence is 16 residues long. Germline V gene data show CDR1 as SGHNT and CDR2 as YYREEE (reference sequence). After removal of 0 bases from V and 5 bases from J, the junction contained 9 bases not matched to a gene. In DNA, the CDR3 is TGTGCCAGCAGCTTGGCAAGGGCTTCGGGGGGAGATACGCAGTATTTT. It is translated as CASSLARASGGDTQYF.

The gene calls are TRBV18 and TRBJ1-4; TRBD1 agrees at 8 bases. The V gene's germline CDR1 is KGHSH and CDR2 LQKENI. This CDR3 has 17 amino acids. J lost 7 bases, V lost 0 bases, and 10 bases had no gene match. CDR3 in amino acids: CASSPPVGYDRGEKLFF. CDR3 DNA: TGTGCCAGCTCACCACCGGTTGGTTATGACAGGGGTGAAAAACTGTTTTTT.

The chain uses TRBV28 and TRBJ1-1; no reliable D call. Germline lookup yields CDR1 MDHEN and CDR2 SYDVKM. This CDR3 region has 13 residues. The ends were cut back, 6 bases at V and 6 bases at J, with 14 bases in the middle. The chain's CDR3 is CASRGRRVSEAFF. For the CDR3, the DNA is TGTGCCAGCAGGGGGAGGCGAGTCTCTGAAGCTTTCTTT.

The chain uses TRBV7-9 and TRBJ2-1; TRBD2 matches at 10 bases. There are 16 residues in the CDR3. CDR1 SEHNR and CDR2 FQNEAQ come from the germline V gene (reference sequence). Unmatched junction bases numbered 12, after V lost 5 bases and J lost 8 bases. The DNA of the CDR3 is TGTGCCAGCAGCGTCAGCGGGGGGGCAGTTTCGGATGAGCAGTTCTTC. This translates into CASSVSGGAVSDEQFF.

This chain uses TRBV6-5 with TRBJ2-2, with D maybe TRBD1 (5 bases). V dropped 9 bases and J dropped 4 bases, with 15 bases sitting between them. Germline V gene data show CDR1 as MNHEY and CDR2 as SVGAGI. The CDR3 has 14 amino acids. This chain's CDR3 is CASRGGPGTGELFF. For the CDR3, the DNA is TGTGCCAGTAGGGGTGGGCCGGGCACCGGGGAGCTGTTTTTT.

The chain joins TRBV28 to TRBJ2-1; 7 bases fit TRBD1. This CDR3 region has 12 residues. CDR1 and CDR2 from the germline V gene are MDHEN and SYDVKM. The ends lost 5 bases at V and 7 bases at J; junction bases unmatched: 2. CDR3 DNA sequence: TGTGCCAGCAGTATACAGGGGAATGAGCAGTTCTTC. It translates to CASSIQGNEQFF.

The chain is built from TRBV7-3 and TRBJ2-2; TRBD1 agrees at 10 bases. The J segment lost 6 bases and the V segment lost 3 bases, leaving 13 bases of the junction unmatched. The CDR3 runs 18 residues. Per germline, CDR1 SGHTA and CDR2 FQGTGA. Here the CDR3 reads CASSFQRTDRGYAGELFF. The CDR3 nucleotides are TGTGCCAGCAGCTTCCAACGGACGGACAGGGGGTACGCCGGGGAGCTGTTTTTT.

The chain employs TRBV27 and TRBJ1-1; D perhaps matches TRBD1 (5 bases). The ends were cut back, 2 bases at V and 2 bases at J, with 15 bases in the middle. This CDR3 contains 16 residues. Germline CDR1 is MNHEY and CDR2 is SMNVEV (reference sequence). The CDR3 DNA sequence: TGTGCCAGCAGTTTAAGGGTCTACGGGGGTAACACTGAAGCTTTCTTT. Translated: CASSLRVYGGNTEAFF.

This clone was detected only a few times. The V gene is TRBV7-8, the J gene TRBJ1-4; possibly TRBD1 for D (6 bases). V was clipped by 5 bases and J by 8 bases, with 6 bases between them. Germline V gene data show CDR1 as SGHVS and CDR2 as FQNEAQ. CDR3 length: 11 residues. The CDR3 here is CASSQGEKLFF. CDR3 nucleotide sequence: TGTGCCAGCAGCCAGGGGGAAAAACTGTTTTTT.

The chain couples TRBV4-1 to TRBJ2-3; 7 bases fit TRBD1. Looked up from germline, CDR1 is MGHRA and CDR2 is YSYEKL. The trim removed 0 bases at V and 2 bases at J, leaving 2 bases unmatched. The CDR3 totals 15 residues. In DNA, the CDR3 is TGCGCCAGCAGCCAAGAGAGGGGGCTCACAGATACGCAGTATTTT. Protein product: CASSQERGLTDTQYF.

This chain uses TRBV5-1 with TRBJ2-2; 10 bases match TRBD1. This CDR3 is built from 14 residues. Germline CDR1 SGHRS, CDR2 YFSETQ. Trimming cost V 5 bases and J 4 bases; bases outside gene matches: 2. CDR3 amino acids: CASSGQGGTGELFF. CDR3 nucleotide sequence: TGCGCCAGCAGTGGACAGGGGGGCACCGGGGAGCTGTTTTTT.

The chain employs TRBV4-1 and TRBJ1-6; no firm D call. Trimming stripped 0 bases from V and 9 bases from J, with 9 bases between. CDR1 is MGHRA and CDR2 is YSYEKL in the germline V gene. The CDR3 runs to 14 residues. The CDR3 DNA is TGCGCCAGCAGCCAAGATGGACTTTTTTCACCCCTCCACTTT. Translation gives CASSQDGLFSPLHF.

This clone was recorded once. This sequence joins TRBV12-5 and TRBJ1-2; 7 bases are a match to TRBD1. With 6 bases clipped from V and 3 bases from J, the junction kept 4 bases outside the gene matches. Germline CDR1 is LGHNT and CDR2 is FRNRAP. CDR3 length equals 13 residues. The CDR3 nucleotides read TGTGCTAGTGGACTCGGGACAGACTATGGCTACACCTTC. It translates to CASGLGTDYGYTF.

This rearrangement joins TRBV30 to TRBJ1-1, with D uncertain. This CDR3 is 11 amino acids long. CDR1 and CDR2 from the germline V gene are GTSNPN and SVGIG (reference sequence). Trimming removed 3 bases from V and 7 bases from J, with 9 bases in between. The CDR3 here is CAWSLSDEAFF. The CDR3 DNA follows: TGTGCCTGGAGCTTGTCAGATGAAGCTTTCTTT.

The J gene is TRBJ1-2, the V gene TRBV6-5; 10 bases are shared with TRBD1. Germline loops: CDR1 MNHEY, CDR2 SVGAGI. This CDR3 comprises 12 residues. V lost 6 bases and J lost 8; bases outside the gene matches: 3. CDR3 residues: CASRGTGDGYTF. The CDR3 DNA sequence: TGTGCCAGCAGGGGGACAGGGGACGGCTACACCTTC.

This clone is a singleton in its sample. The rearrangement links TRBV10-3 to TRBJ1-1; 7 nucleotides match TRBD1. Germline loops: CDR1 ENHRY, CDR2 SYGVKD. V gave up 3 bases and J gave up 4 bases; unmatched junction bases: 8. CDR3 size: 15 residues. The DNA of the CDR3 is TGTGCCATCAGTGACTCGACAGGGATATCCACTGAAGCTTTCTTT. Amino acid sequence: CAISDSTGISTEAFF.

This sequence joins TRBV14 and TRBJ2-3; 10 positions match TRBD2. CDR1 is SGHDN, CDR2 FVKESK, per germline. The V segment lost 5 bases and the J segment 6 bases; nucleotides outside the gene matches: 8. There are 15 residues in the CDR3. CDR3 sequence reads: CASSYYSGGSDTQYF. The CDR3 DNA reads as TGTGCCAGCAGCTATTATAGCGGGGGGTCGGATACGCAGTATTTT.

A few counts support this clone. The chain recombines TRBV19 with TRBJ2-5; 10 positions agree with TRBD2. The trim removed 9 bases at V and 6 bases at J, leaving 10 bases unmatched. The CDR3 runs to 14 residues. Germline V gene data show CDR1 as LNHDA and CDR2 as SQIVND (reference sequence). CDR3 sequence (DNA): TGTGCCAGCTCCAGCGGGGGGGCCGGGAAGACCCAGTACTTC. Its protein product is CASSSGGAGKTQYF.

This chain links TRBV7-2 with TRBJ2-1, with D maybe TRBD1 (6 bases). The CDR3 is 14 amino acids. Trimming took 5 bases from V and 11 from J, leaving 19 bases between them. Germline values: CDR1 SGHTA, CDR2 FQGNSA. CDR3 sequence (DNA): TGTGCCAGCAGCGAGGGGGTCTCGGTGATTCAGCAGTTCTTC. It translates to CASSEGVSVIQQFF.

The rearrangement uses TRBV27 and TRBJ2-5; D is possibly TRBD2 (6 bases). Trimming took off 5 bases at V and 5 bases at J, with 36 bases between the two ends. The CDR3 length is 21 residues. Germline-derived CDR1 and CDR2 are MNHEY and SMNVEV (reference sequence). CDR3 nucleotides: TGTGCCAGCAGTGACAACGGGGGAGTTTATCTCTCAAGCGGGTTTGGGGAGACCCAGTACTTC. It codes for CASSDNGGVYLSSGFGETQYF.

The gene calls are TRBV27 and TRBJ2-7; TRBD1 aligns across 8 bases. J gave up 2 bases and V 6 bases, and 3 bases lay outside the gene matches. The V gene's germline CDR1 is MNHEY and CDR2 SMNVEV (reference sequence). The CDR3 sequence is 13 residues long. The CDR3 DNA is TGTGCCAGCAGGGAGGACAGGGCCTACGAGCAGTACTTC. It codes for CASREDRAYEQYF.

V usage is TRBV5-1 and J usage is TRBJ1-1; D is undetermined. The germline CDR1 and CDR2 sequences are SGHRS and YFSETQ. Trimming left V 6 bases short and J 2 bases short, with 11 bases between. The CDR3 has 13 amino acids. The CDR3 DNA sequence: TGCGCCAGCAACGAACAGCCTAACACTGAAGCTTTCTTT. Protein product: CASNEQPNTEAFF. The full variable domain, its missing parts supplied by reference TRBV5-1 and TRBJ1-1, is KAGVTQTPRYLIKTRGQQVTLSCSPISGHRSVSWYQQTPGQGLQFLFEYFSETQRNKGNFPGRFSGRQFSNSRSEMNVSTLELGDSALYLCASNEQPNTEAFFGQGTRLTVV.

The rearrangement uses TRBV15 and TRBJ2-5, with D perhaps TRBD2 (6 bases). Trimming shortened V by 8 bases and J by 5 bases, and 12 bases separated the two germline ends. The CDR3 is 12 residues long. CDR1 LNHNV and CDR2 YYDKDF come from the germline V gene (reference sequence). This chain's CDR3 is CATGRDWETQYF. In DNA, the CDR3 is TGTGCCACCGGACGGGACTGGGAGACCCAGTACTTC.